These 18 T cell receptor beta chains originate from one sample sequenced in a study of breast tumors, draining lymph nodes, adjacent tissues. TCRdb re-called the multiplex PCR reads through MiXCR, storing one row per CDR3 protein. The table shows roughly 130,000 distinct CDR3 sequences, with less than 20% occurring only once. Samples came from axillary lymph nodes draining the breast cancer. The material sequenced was axillary lymph node tissue. Receptors originate from a female donor with breast cancer. Some clones in this sample may be carry-over from other donors' samples.

On this clonotype: A much larger clone lies one base from this, so it may be a read error. The chain recombines TRBV7-9 with TRBJ1-4; no reliable D call. Germline lookup yields CDR1 SEHNR and CDR2 FQNEAQ (reference sequence). This CDR3 spans 14 amino acids. The CDR3 sequence is CASSPGLNNKKLFF. Here the CDR3 DNA reads TGTGCCAGCAGCCCTGGACTGAATAATAAAAAACTGTTTTTT.

Many counts were recorded for this clonotype. The gene calls are TRBV20-1 and TRBJ2-1; D is undetermined. Trimming pared 3 bases from V and 12 bases from J, leaving 12 bases between. The germline V gene encodes CDR1 DFQATT and CDR2 SNEGSKA (reference sequence). The length of the CDR3 is 11 residues. The CDR3 region has the DNA TGCAGTGCTAGTGTTGAGCTAACGCAGTTCTTC. It encodes CSASVELTQFF.

The J gene is TRBJ1-5, the V gene TRBV18; no clear D. CDR3 length equals 13 residues. Germline loops: CDR1 KGHSH, CDR2 LQKENI. The V gene lost 3 bases and the J gene lost 8 bases, with 11 bases spanning the gap. CDR3 nucleotide sequence: TGTGCCAGCTCACCGGGAAGTCGGGAGCCCCAGCATTTT. Translating gives CASSPGSREPQHF.

The chain carries TRBV9 and TRBJ1-1; no reliable D call. The CDR3 length is 14 residues. Trimming left V 4 bases short and J 6 bases short, with 16 bases between. Germline-derived CDR1 and CDR2 are SGDLS and YYNGEE. The CDR3 DNA sequence: TGTGCCAGCAGCAGCCGGGCCCTAGGCGCTGAAGCTTTCTTT. Its translation is CASSSRALGAEAFF.

This clonotype appeared many times. The V gene is TRBV7-9, the J gene TRBJ2-7, with a tentative D call TRBD1 (5 bases). The CDR3 is made up of 12 amino acids. The germline CDR1 and CDR2 sequences are SEHNR and FQNEAQ (reference sequence). Trimming removed 5 bases at V and 6 bases at J, with 11 bases between. The CDR3 here is CASSTAGLEQYF. CDR3 in DNA: TGTGCCAGCAGCACCGCAGGGCTCGAGCAGTACTTC.

V is TRBV24-1 and J is TRBJ2-5; 11 bases match TRBD2. J gave up 2 bases and V 3 bases, and 4 bases lay outside the gene matches. Germline lookup yields CDR1 KGHDR and CDR2 SFDVKD. This CDR3 is built from 16 residues. CDR3 loop: CATSDVTSGAQETQYF. The CDR3 DNA sequence: TGTGCCACCAGTGATGTGACTAGCGGGGCTCAAGAGACCCAGTACTTC.

This clonotype was recorded many times. The chain has TRBV20-1 and TRBJ2-1; weak D call: TRBD2 (6 bases). Germline V gene lookup returns CDR1 DFQATT and CDR2 SNEGSKA (reference sequence). V lost 0 bases and J lost 8, with 14 bases in between. This CDR3 is 14 amino acids long. DNA for the CDR3: TGCAGTGCTAGAGAACACGACCTAGCGTATGAGCAGTTCTTC. Residues: CSAREHDLAYEQFF.

Details on this clonotype: This sequence may be a read error, since a much larger clone differs from it by one base. Likely a read error: the CDR3 ends without its conserved phenylalanine or tryptophan. The chain combines TRBV18 with TRBJ1-6; 8 bases line up with TRBD1. The CDR3 runs 15 residues. With 4 bases clipped from V and 8 bases from J, the junction kept 7 bases outside the gene matches. The germline V gene encodes CDR1 KGHSH and CDR2 LQKENI. CDR3 amino acids: CASSRSGQADSPLHL. The CDR3 coding sequence is TGTGCCAGCTCACGCTCGGGACAGGCGGATTCACCCCTCCACCTT.

The chain uses TRBV19 and TRBJ1-5, with a weak D call TRBD1 (6 bases). Trimming removed 6 bases from V and 2 bases from J, with 17 bases in between. The CDR3 consists of 16 residues. CDR1 and CDR2 (germline): LNHDA, SQIVND (reference sequence). The CDR3 sequence: CASSRGGQRGNQPQHF. DNA for the CDR3: TGTGCCAGTAGCAGGGGAGGACAGAGGGGCAATCAGCCCCAGCATTTT.

This clonotype was seen once. Given a much more abundant clone one base away, this may be a read error. V is TRBV5-6 and J is TRBJ2-7, with 9 nucleotides matching TRBD1. CDR1 and CDR2 from the germline V gene are SGHDT and YYEEEE. CDR3 size: 14 residues. Here the CDR3 DNA reads TGTGCCAGCAGCCAACAGGGGGCCCCCTACGGGCAGTACTTC. This encodes CASSQQGAPYGQYF.

This clonotype showed up many times. The chain is built from TRBV15 and TRBJ2-1, with D possibly being TRBD1 (6 bases). Germline V lookup: CDR1 LNHNV, CDR2 YYDKDF (reference sequence). The CDR3 consists of 14 residues. The ends were cut back, 3 bases at V and 4 bases at J, with 10 bases in the middle. The CDR3 sequence is CATSRNRAYNEQFF. DNA for the CDR3: TGTGCCACCAGCAGGAACAGGGCTTACAATGAGCAGTTCTTC.

This clonotype was recorded many times. The chain employs TRBV7-2 and TRBJ2-2, with D possibly called TRBD1 or TRBD2 (5 bases each). The CDR3 runs 14 residues. The germline CDR1 and CDR2 sequences are SGHTA and FQGNSA. V was trimmed by 4 bases and J by 7 bases, leaving 13 bases between them. CDR3 in DNA: TGTGCCAGCAGCTCGCCGGGACCTGGCGGGGAGCTGTTTTTT. This codes for CASSSPGPGGELFF. The full variable domain, with the rest looked up from reference TRBV7-2 and TRBJ2-2, is GAGVSQSPSNKVTEKGKDVELRCDPISGHTALYWYRQSLGQGLEFLIYFQGNSAPDKSGLPSDRFSAERTGGSVSTLTIQRTQQEDSAVYLCASSSPGPGGELFFGEGSRLTVL.

This clonotype was detected ten times or more. V and J are TRBV20-1 and TRBJ2-7; no clear D. Germline-derived CDR1 and CDR2 are DFQATT and SNEGSKA (reference sequence). V lost 4 bases and J 0 bases, leaving 13 bases between the germline ends. The CDR3 sequence is 14 residues long. The CDR3, as DNA: TGCAGTGCTAACGACGGTGGTTTCTCCTACGAGCAGTACTTC. It translates to CSANDGGFSYEQYF.

This chain joins TRBV5-1 and TRBJ2-4; 11 positions match TRBD2. The CDR3 has 15 residues. CDR1 is SGHRS, CDR2 YFSETQ, per germline. Unmatched junction bases numbered 8, after V lost 4 bases and J lost 8 bases. CDR3: CASSPTSGSLDIQYF. The CDR3 region has the DNA TGCGCCAGCAGCCCAACTAGCGGGAGTCTTGACATTCAGTACTTC.

The chain uses TRBV5-1 and TRBJ1-2; 8 bases are shared with TRBD1. Trimming cost V 4 bases and J 6 bases; bases outside gene matches: 2. Germline assignment: CDR1 SGHRS and CDR2 YFSETQ. The CDR3 is 12 amino acids. The CDR3 loop is CASSPGGDGYTF. CDR3 bases: TGCGCCAGCAGCCCAGGGGGCGATGGCTACACCTTC.

Regarding this clonotype: With a much larger clone just one base away, this may be a read error. The rearrangement joins TRBV5-1 to TRBJ2-5; 8 nucleotides line up with TRBD1. The CDR3 sequence is 13 residues long. With 4 bases clipped from V and 7 bases from J, the junction kept 6 bases outside the gene matches. CDR1 is SGHRS, CDR2 YFSETQ, per germline. For the CDR3, the DNA is TGCGCCAGCAGCACCGGACAGGGAGTGACCCAGTACTTC. Residues: CASSTGQGVTQYF.

A single count supports this clonotype. Possible read error: a much larger clone is one base away. The rearrangement joins TRBV5-6 to TRBJ2-1, with D perhaps matching TRBD2 (5 bases). Germline values: CDR1 SGHDT, CDR2 YYEEEE. This CDR3 contains 14 residues. Trimming took 5 bases from V and 9 from J, leaving 18 bases between them. CDR3 DNA: TGTGCCAGCAGGAAACTGGCGGAAGGACTTGAGCAGTTCTTC. This translates into CASRKLAEGLEQFF.

This clonotype was found many times. The genes are TRBV14 and TRBJ2-3; no definite D call. In germline, CDR1 is SGHDN, CDR2 FVKESK. The V end was cut by 1 base, the J end by 4 bases, with 3 bases between. The CDR3 covers 12 residues. The DNA of the CDR3 is TGTGCCAGCAGCCAAGGCGCAGATACGCAGTATTTT. Residues: CASSQGADTQYF.